This T cell receptor (beta chain) came from a study of T cell responses to AZD1222 COVID-19 vaccine. Study-wide results and limits: Regions left unmutated in variants are reportedly the target of nearly half of spike-specific TCRs. In a largely white British group with more females than males, clonal diversity was possibly underestimated.

Repertoires were generated with immunoSEQ multiplex PCR, while TCRdb's copy carries only in-frame clones and drops some. The table shows around 150,000 clones, with approximately 85% occurring only once. Concerning this clone itself: The antigen is unknown.

The clonotype originates from an adult who received the MenACWY meningococcal vaccine as a control. This material consisted of peripheral blood, taken 28 days after the second dose of the MenACWY control vaccine.

The CDR3 loop is CASSQGRDVEQYV. In nucleotides, the CDR3 is TGTGCCAGCAGCCAGGGCAGGGATGTCGAGCAGTACGTC. This chain joins TRBV3-1 (or the pseudogene TRBV3-2) and TRBJ2-7; possibly TRBD1 for D (5 bases). This CDR3 has 13 residues. Germline CDR1 and CDR2: LGHDT and YNNKEL (reference sequence). V was pared by 3 bases and J by 6 bases, with 12 bases between.